This T cell receptor beta chain was found in a study of blood T cell repertoires in COVID-19. Cohort placement rested on clinical history that participants reported themselves. Profiled with immunoSEQ multiplex PCR; TCRdb holds only in-frame clones, not every one. The sample includes a few hundred thousand clones, about 88% seen only once; the top ten take roughly 1.4%. The CDR3 has 17 residues. Germline CDR1 and CDR2: LNHDA and SQIVND (reference sequence). The V end lost 5 bases, the J end lost 0 bases, and 16 bases lay between the germline ends. The chain uses TRBV19 and TRBJ1-4; no reliable D call. Sequencing was done on a sample of PBMCs or T cells enriched from blood (not recorded which). The sequence was collected from a woman under 30 who had been exposed to COVID-19. The CDR3 region is CASSRLGPRATNEKLFF. The CDR3 DNA follows: TGTGCCAGTAGTCGCCTGGGTCCGAGGGCAACTAATGAAAAACTGTTTTTT.